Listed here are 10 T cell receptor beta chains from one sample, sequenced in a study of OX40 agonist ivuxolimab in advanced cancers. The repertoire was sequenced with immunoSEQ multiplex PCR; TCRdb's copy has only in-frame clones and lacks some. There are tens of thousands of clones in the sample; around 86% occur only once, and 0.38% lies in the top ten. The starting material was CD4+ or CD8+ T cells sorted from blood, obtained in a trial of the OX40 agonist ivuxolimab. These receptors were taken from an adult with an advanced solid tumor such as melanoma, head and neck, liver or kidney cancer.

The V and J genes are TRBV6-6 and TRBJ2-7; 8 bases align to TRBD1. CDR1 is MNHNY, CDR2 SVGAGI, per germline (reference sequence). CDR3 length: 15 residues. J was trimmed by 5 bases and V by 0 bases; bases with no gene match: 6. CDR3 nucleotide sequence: TGTGCCAGCAGTTACTCGATAGTACAGGGGGACGAGCAGTACTTC. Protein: CASSYSIVQGDEQYF.

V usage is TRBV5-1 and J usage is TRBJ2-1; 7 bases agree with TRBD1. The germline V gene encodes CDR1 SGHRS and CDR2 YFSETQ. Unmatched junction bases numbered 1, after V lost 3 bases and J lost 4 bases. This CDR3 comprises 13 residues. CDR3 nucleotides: TGCGCCAGCAGCTCGACAGGGTACAATGAGCAGTTCTTC. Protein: CASSSTGYNEQFF. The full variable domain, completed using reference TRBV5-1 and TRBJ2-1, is KAGVTQTPRYLIKTRGQQVTLSCSPISGHRSVSWYQQTPGQGLQFLFEYFSETQRNKGNFPGRFSGRQFSNSRSEMNVSTLELGDSALYLCASSSTGYNEQFFGPGTRLTVL.

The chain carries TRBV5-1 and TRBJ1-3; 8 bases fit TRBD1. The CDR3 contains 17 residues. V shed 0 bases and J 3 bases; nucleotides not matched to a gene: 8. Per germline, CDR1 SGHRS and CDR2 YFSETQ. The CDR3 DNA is TGCGCCAGCAGCTTGGCTCCCGGGACAGGCGGTGGAAACACCATATATTTT. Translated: CASSLAPGTGGGNTIYF.

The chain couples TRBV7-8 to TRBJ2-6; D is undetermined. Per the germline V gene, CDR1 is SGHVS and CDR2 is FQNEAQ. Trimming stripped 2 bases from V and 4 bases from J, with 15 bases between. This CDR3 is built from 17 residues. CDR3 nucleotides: TGTGCCAGCAGCTTATCTCGGCAGGTCTTAGGGGCCAACGTCCTGACTTTC. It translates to CASSLSRQVLGANVLTF. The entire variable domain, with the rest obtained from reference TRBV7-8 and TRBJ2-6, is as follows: GAGVSQSPRYKVAKRGQDVALRCDPISGHVSLFWYQQALGQGPEFLTYFQNEAQLDKSGLPSDRFFAERPEGSVSTLKIQRTQQEDSAVYLCASSLSRQVLGANVLTFGAGSRLTVL.

CDR3 sequence (DNA): TGTGCCAGCAGCTTAATTGGCGGGGCAAGCCACCTTCAAGAGACCCAGTACTTC. Translating it yields CASSLIGGASHLQETQYF. The V and J genes are TRBV7-2 and TRBJ2-5; maybe TRBD2 (6 bases). V was cut by 2 bases and J by 2 bases, with 21 bases left in between. Germline V gives CDR1 SGHTA, CDR2 FQGNSA. The CDR3 totals 18 residues.

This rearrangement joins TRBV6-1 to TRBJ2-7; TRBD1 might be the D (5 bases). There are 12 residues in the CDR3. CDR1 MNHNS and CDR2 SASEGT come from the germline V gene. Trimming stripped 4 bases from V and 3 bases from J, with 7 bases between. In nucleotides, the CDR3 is TGTGCCAGCAGTGCCACAGGCTACGAGCAGTACTTC. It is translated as CASSATGYEQYF.

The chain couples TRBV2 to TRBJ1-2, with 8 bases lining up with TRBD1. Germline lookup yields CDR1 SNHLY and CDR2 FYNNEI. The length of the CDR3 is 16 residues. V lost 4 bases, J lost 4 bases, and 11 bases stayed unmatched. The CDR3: CASSGGVTGDGYGYTF. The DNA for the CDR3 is TGTGCCAGCAGTGGAGGGGTGACAGGGGATGGCTATGGCTACACCTTC. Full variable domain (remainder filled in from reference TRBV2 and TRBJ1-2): EPEVTQTPSHQVTQMGQEVILRCVPISNHLYFYWYRQILGQKVEFLVSFYNNEISEKSEIFDDQFSVERPDGSNFTLKIRSTKLEDSAMYFCASSGGVTGDGYGYTFGSGTRLTVV.

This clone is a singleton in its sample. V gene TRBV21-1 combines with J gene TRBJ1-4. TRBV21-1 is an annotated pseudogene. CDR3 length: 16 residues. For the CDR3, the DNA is TGTGCCAGCAGTCCATGCCAGGAAGAGGGGCATGAAAAACTGTTTTTT. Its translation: CASSPCQEEGHEKLFF.

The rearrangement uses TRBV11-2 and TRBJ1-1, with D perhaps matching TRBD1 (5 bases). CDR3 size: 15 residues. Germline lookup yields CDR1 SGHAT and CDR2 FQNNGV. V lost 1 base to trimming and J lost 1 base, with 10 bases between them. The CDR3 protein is CASSLGARANTEAFF. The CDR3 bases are TGTGCCAGCAGCTTAGGGGCCAGGGCGAACACTGAAGCTTTCTTT. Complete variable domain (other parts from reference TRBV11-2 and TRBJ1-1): EAGVAQSPRYKIIEKRQSVAFWCNPISGHATLYWYQQILGQGPKLLIQFQNNGVVDDSQLPKDRFSAERLKGVDSTLKIQPAKLEDSAVYLCASSLGARANTEAFFGQGTRLTVV.

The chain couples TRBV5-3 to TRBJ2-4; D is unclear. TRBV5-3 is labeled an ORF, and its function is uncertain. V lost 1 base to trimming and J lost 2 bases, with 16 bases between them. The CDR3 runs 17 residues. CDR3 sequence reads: CARSLLVIDPTKNIQYF. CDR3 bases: TGTGCCAGAAGCTTGTTAGTTATCGATCCGACCAAAAACATTCAGTACTTC.